The 20 T cell receptor beta chains listed next were all sequenced from one sample in a study of blood T cells in healthy people across ages. For the second PCR, which ran for about 7 to 11 cycles, a sample-barcoded 5' primer and a J-beta primer mix were used. TCRdb itself ran the 5' RACE reads through MiXCR, one entry per CDR3 protein. Of 1.5 million to 2 million distinct CDR3 sequences in the sample, 35% to 50% are singletons; the top ten hold roughly 23%. The specimen sequenced was blood. All receptors derive from a human donor in good health.

The rearrangement links TRBV7-9 to TRBJ2-1; the D is unclear. The CDR3 is 11 amino acids. V was shortened by 3 bases and J by 15 bases, with 12 bases between the two germline ends. The germline CDR1 and CDR2 sequences are SEHNR and FQNEAQ (reference sequence). CDR3 nucleotide sequence: TGTGCCAGCAGCTTGTATAACCAGCGGTTCTTC. Protein: CASSLYNQRFF.

V and J are TRBV4-3 and TRBJ1-4; D possibly corresponds to TRBD1 (5 bases). Germline-derived CDR1 and CDR2 are LGHNA and YSLEER. CDR3 length: 13 residues. The V end was cut by 4 bases, the J end by 15 bases, with 18 bases between. CDR3 in amino acids: CASSRGHGDIMFF. The CDR3 nucleotides read TGCGCCAGCAGCCGCGGACACGGCGATATTATGTTTTTT.

This clonotype was seen a few times. This chain joins TRBV13 and TRBJ2-3; D not resolved. The CDR3 spans 13 residues. Per the germline V gene, CDR1 is PRHDT and CDR2 is FYEKMQ (reference sequence). The germline V and J ends were trimmed by 3 bases and 4 bases, with 8 bases remaining between them. Here the CDR3 reads CASSFGHADTQYF. The DNA of the CDR3 is TGTGCCAGCAGCTTCGGCCATGCAGATACGCAGTATTTT.

Worth noting for this clonotype: As the CDR3 is not closed by the conserved phenylalanine or tryptophan, this likely results from a read error. V and J are TRBV10-3 and TRBJ1-1; D remains unclear. CDR1 is ENHRY and CDR2 is SYGVKD in the germline V gene. This CDR3 has 11 amino acids. Trimming pared 6 bases from V and 0 bases from J, leaving 2 bases between. In DNA, the CDR3 is TGTGCCATCAGGCTGAACACTGAAGCTTTCTTG. This translates into CAIRLNTEAFL.

The J gene is TRBJ1-4, the V gene TRBV28; TRBD1 is a possible D gene (5 bases). The V and J ends lost 1 base and 6 bases respectively, with 15 bases between them. CDR3 size: 16 residues. CDR1 is MDHEN, CDR2 SYDVKM, per germline. This CDR3 is CASSLSEGSGDEKLFF. The CDR3 DNA is TGTGCCAGCAGTTTATCCGAGGGGAGCGGGGATGAAAAACTGTTTTTT.

This chain joins TRBV28 and TRBJ2-3; D gene uncertain. V lost 8 bases and J 11 bases, leaving 17 bases between the germline ends. The germline CDR1 and CDR2 sequences are MDHEN and SYDVKM. CDR3 length: 12 amino acids. CDR3 amino acids: CASGFMVFGQYF. The CDR3 DNA reads TGTGCCAGCGGGTTCATGGTGTTCGGGCAGTATTTT. The full variable domain, its missing parts supplied by reference TRBV28 and TRBJ2-3, is DVKVTQSSRYLVKRTGEKVFLECVQDMDHENMFWYRQDPGLGLRLIYFSYDVKMKEKGDIPEGYSVSREKKERFSLILESASTNQTSMYLCASGFMVFGQYFGPGTRLTVL.

This clonotype was recorded a few times. This chain uses TRBV11-2 with TRBJ2-3; possibly TRBD1 or TRBD2 for D (6 bases each). CDR3 size: 12 residues. Germline CDR1 is SGHAT and CDR2 is FQNNGV. Trimming cost V 5 bases and J 8 bases, with 11 bases left between them. CDR3: CASSTEGGTQYF. For the CDR3, the DNA is TGTGCCAGCAGCACGGAGGGGGGTACGCAGTATTTT.

The table lists this clonotype with a few counts. The chain is built from TRBV24-1 and TRBJ2-1; D unclear. V lost 0 bases to trimming and J lost 0 bases, with 17 bases between them. CDR1 and CDR2 (germline): KGHDR, SFDVKD. This CDR3 spans 19 amino acids. The CDR3: CATSDLPPGSQISYNEQFF. In nucleotides, the CDR3 is TGTGCCACCAGTGATTTGCCCCCCGGGTCCCAAATCTCCTACAATGAGCAGTTCTTC.

The genes are TRBV7-9 and TRBJ2-7; D unresolved. The CDR3 spans 14 residues. With 6 bases removed from V and 2 bases from J, the gap between germline ends came to 14 bases. Germline CDR1 reads SEHNR; CDR2 reads FQNEAQ (reference sequence). The CDR3 loop reads CASSGIGSPYEQYF. The CDR3 region has the DNA TGTGCCAGCAGTGGGATCGGTTCCCCCTACGAGCAGTACTTC.

A few counts support this clonotype. The chain couples TRBV20-1 to TRBJ1-4, with no clear D. Germline V gives CDR1 DFQATT, CDR2 SNEGSKA (reference sequence). The CDR3 covers 13 residues. DNA for the CDR3: TGCAGCGCGTACATGGCAACTAATGAAAAACTGTTTTTT. It codes for CSAYMATNEKLFF.

This rearrangement joins TRBV4-2 to TRBJ2-2; the D is unclear. The CDR3 is 15 residues long. Trimming took 4 bases from V and 4 from J, leaving 13 bases between them. The germline CDR1 and CDR2 sequences are LGHNA and YNFKEQ. The CDR3 protein is CASSRDLGFTGELFF. The DNA for the CDR3 is TGTGCCAGCAGCCGTGATCTAGGGTTCACCGGGGAGCTGTTTTTT.

The chain has TRBV6-5 and TRBJ1-5; 7 bases align to TRBD1. The CDR3 is 15 residues long. The trim removed 6 bases at V and 7 bases at J, leaving 12 bases unmatched. Germline V gives CDR1 MNHEY, CDR2 SVGAGI. CDR3 in amino acids: CASSIGPGGGQPQHF. Written as DNA, the CDR3 is TGTGCCAGCAGCATAGGGCCAGGGGGAGGGCAGCCCCAGCATTTT.

This clonotype showed up just a few times. The chain links TRBV29-1 to TRBJ2-1, with D possibly TRBD1 on 7 matching bases. V was clipped by 4 bases and J by 7 bases, with 17 bases between them. From germline, CDR1 is SQVTM and CDR2 ANQGSEA. The CDR3 covers 14 residues. The CDR3 coding sequence is TGCAGCGTTGCCACAGGGGAGGTTGAGAATGAGCAGTTCTTC. Translated: CSVATGEVENEQFF.

This clonotype was observed at least ten times. The chain combines TRBV20-1 with TRBJ2-5, with D perhaps TRBD1 (5 bases). CDR1 is DFQATT, CDR2 SNEGSKA, per germline (reference sequence). V was shortened by 4 bases and J by 1 base, with 10 bases between the two germline ends. CDR3 length equals 13 residues. The CDR3 is CSANTGIQETQYF. The DNA for the CDR3 is TGCAGTGCTAATACAGGAATCCAAGAGACCCAGTACTTC.

V gene TRBV29-1 combines with J gene TRBJ2-3, with 7 bases identical to TRBD2. CDR3 length: 13 residues. The germline CDR1 and CDR2 sequences are SQVTM and ANQGSEA. V trimming: 2 bases; J trimming: 7 bases; junction bases outside the gene matches: 6. The CDR3, as DNA: TGCAGCGTTGAATCGGGGGAGGGGAATACGCAGTATTTT. This encodes CSVESGEGNTQYF.

The chain is built from TRBV25-1 and TRBJ2-7; 9 positions match TRBD1. V shed 6 bases and J 3 bases; nucleotides not matched to a gene: 6. Germline lookup yields CDR1 MGHDK and CDR2 SYGVNS. There are 14 residues in the CDR3. DNA for the CDR3: TGTGCCAGCAGGGAGACAGGGGGGAACTACGAGCAGTACTTC. Protein: CASRETGGNYEQYF.

This clonotype was seen a handful of times. The V call is TRBV7-2, the J call TRBJ2-1, with 10 positions matching TRBD1. Trimming cost V 4 bases and J 8 bases; bases outside gene matches: 8. Germline V gene data show CDR1 as SGHTA and CDR2 as FQGNSA. The CDR3 runs 15 residues. The chain's CDR3 is CASSYAGQGLDEQFF. CDR3 coding DNA: TGTGCCAGCAGCTACGCGGGACAGGGGTTGGATGAGCAGTTCTTC.

The rearrangement uses TRBV7-9 and TRBJ2-1; 13 nucleotides line up with TRBD2. After removal of 5 bases from V and 6 bases from J, the junction contained 4 bases not matched to a gene. The V gene's germline CDR1 is SEHNR and CDR2 FQNEAQ (reference sequence). This CDR3 region has 15 residues. As DNA, the CDR3 is TGTGCCAGCAGCGCGGGACTAGCGGGGAGCAATGAGCAGTTCTTC. As protein: CASSAGLAGSNEQFF.

The chain employs TRBV9 and TRBJ2-1; a possible D gene is TRBD2 (6 bases). Germline V gene sequence: CDR1 SGDLS, CDR2 YYNGEE. Trimming shortened V by 4 bases and J by 7 bases, and 18 bases separated the two germline ends. This CDR3 region has 15 residues. CDR3 nucleotide sequence: TGTGCCAGCAGCCCGCAGGCGGGGCCAGGGAATGAGCAGTTCTTC. Its translation: CASSPQAGPGNEQFF.

The chain uses TRBV7-2 and TRBJ2-4; 7 bases are shared with TRBD2. Germline V lookup: CDR1 SGHTA, CDR2 FQGNSA. The CDR3 sequence is 13 residues long. The V and J ends lost 4 bases and 8 bases, in that order; junction bases with no gene match: 5. Here the CDR3 reads CASSSSGEHIQYF. The DNA of the CDR3 is TGTGCCAGCAGCTCGAGCGGGGAACACATTCAGTACTTC.